What follows is one T cell receptor (beta chain) and its context. TCRdb analysed the RT-PCR reads with MiXCR anew, one entry per CDR3 protein. The sample includes almost 700,000 distinct CDR3 sequences, 13% to 15% of them seen just once. CDR1 and CDR2 from the germline V gene are LNHDA and SQIVND (reference sequence). The CDR3 spans 16 residues. V shed 10 bases and J shed 0 bases, with 19 bases lying between them. This clonotype was obtained from a female donor in good health, serving as a healthy control. The chain uses TRBV19 and TRBJ2-1, with D tentatively TRBD1 (7 bases). Sequencing was done on a sample of memory CD4+ T cells from blood. CDR3 loop: CAIGGDSPSSYNEQFF. In nucleotides, the CDR3 is TGTGCCATTGGAGGGGACAGCCCTTCCTCCTACAATGAGCAGTTCTTC.